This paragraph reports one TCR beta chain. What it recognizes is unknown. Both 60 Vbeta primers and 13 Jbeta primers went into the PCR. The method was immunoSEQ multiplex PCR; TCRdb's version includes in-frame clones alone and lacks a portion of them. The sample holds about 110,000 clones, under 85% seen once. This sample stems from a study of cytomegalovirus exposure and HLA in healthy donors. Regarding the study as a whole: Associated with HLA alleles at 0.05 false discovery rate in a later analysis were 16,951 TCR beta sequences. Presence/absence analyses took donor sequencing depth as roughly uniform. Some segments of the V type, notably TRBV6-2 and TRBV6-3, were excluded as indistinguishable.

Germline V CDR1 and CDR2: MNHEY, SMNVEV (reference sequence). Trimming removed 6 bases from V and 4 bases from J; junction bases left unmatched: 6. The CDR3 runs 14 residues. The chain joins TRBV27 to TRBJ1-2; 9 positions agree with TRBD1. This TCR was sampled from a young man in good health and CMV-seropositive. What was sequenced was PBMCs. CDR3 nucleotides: TGTGCCAGCAGCCGAGGACAGGGGCTCTATGGCTACACCTTC. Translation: CASSRGQGLYGYTF.